Listed below are T cell receptor beta chains from one sample, sequenced in a study of T cell responses to AZD1222 COVID-19 vaccine. Produced via immunoSEQ multiplex PCR; TCRdb's table is partial and in-frame only. The sample includes tens of thousands of clones, approximately 83% of them seen just once. The sample was peripheral blood, taken on day 0 of AZD1222 vaccination. The receptor set was obtained from an adult in good health. CDR3s include the opening cysteine and the closing phenylalanine or tryptophan. The order of the fields is J gene, V gene, clone size, D gene, CDR3 length, CDR3 DNA, CDR3 protein. The D gene is left open where the match is weak. Clone size is shown for a subset of rows, as once, few, many or a class of expanded clone.

j_call: TRBJ1-6; v_call: TRBV25-1; clone_size: -; d_call: -; cdr3_length: 12; cdr3_nt: TGTGCCAGCAGGGCGGGAAATTCACCCCTCCACTTT; cdr3_aa: CASRAGNSPLHF
j_call: TRBJ2-1; v_call: TRBV3-1/TRBV3-2; clone_size: few; d_call: TRBD2; cdr3_length: 16; cdr3_nt: TGTGCCAGCAGCCAAAAGCGGGGGGGCATCGGTTCTGAGCAGTTCTTC; cdr3_aa: CASSQKRGGIGSEQFF
j_call: TRBJ1-4; v_call: TRBV5-1; clone_size: -; d_call: -; cdr3_length: 16; cdr3_nt: TGCGCCAGCAGCTTGGGTAAATTCACGGGCGGTGAAAAACTGTTTTTT; cdr3_aa: CASSLGKFTGGEKLFF
j_call: TRBJ2-5; v_call: TRBV27; clone_size: -; d_call: -; cdr3_length: 14; cdr3_nt: TGTGCCAGCAGTTTAGGACGGTTCGGGGAGACCCAGTACTTC; cdr3_aa: CASSLGRFGETQYF
j_call: TRBJ1-1; v_call: TRBV2; clone_size: -; d_call: TRBD1; cdr3_length: 14; cdr3_nt: TGTGCCAGCAGTCAAACACAGGGGACCACTGAAGCTTTCTTT; cdr3_aa: CASSQTQGTTEAFF
j_call: TRBJ2-7; v_call: TRBV7-2; clone_size: -; d_call: -; cdr3_length: 12; cdr3_nt: TGTGCCAGCAGCTCCACGACCTACGAGCAGTACTTC; cdr3_aa: CASSSTTYEQYF
j_call: TRBJ2-1; v_call: TRBV6-5; clone_size: -; d_call: TRBD1; cdr3_length: 14; cdr3_nt: TGTGCCAGCAGTCGCCGGGACAGGGCCGATGAGCAGTTCTTC; cdr3_aa: CASSRRDRADEQFF
j_call: TRBJ2-7; v_call: TRBV30; clone_size: -; d_call: -; cdr3_length: 14; cdr3_nt: TGTGCCTGGAAGCAGGGTGGGGTTAGAGGCGAGCAGTACTTC; cdr3_aa: CAWKQGGVRGEQYF
j_call: TRBJ1-5; v_call: TRBV4-3; clone_size: -; d_call: -; cdr3_length: 13; cdr3_nt: TGCGCCAGCAGCCAAGATTTGGGCAATCCCCAGCATTTT; cdr3_aa: CASSQDLGNPQHF
j_call: TRBJ1-4; v_call: TRBV5-3; clone_size: -; d_call: -; cdr3_length: 15; cdr3_nt: TGTGCCAGAAGCTTGGATCAGGGCGCGAATGAAAAACTGTTTTTT; cdr3_aa: CARSLDQGANEKLFF
j_call: TRBJ1-3; v_call: TRBV19; clone_size: -; d_call: -; cdr3_length: 13; cdr3_nt: TGTGCCAGTCGGGGGACAAGCGGAAACACCATATATTTT; cdr3_aa: CASRGTSGNTIYF
j_call: TRBJ2-1; v_call: TRBV7-9; clone_size: -; d_call: TRBD2; cdr3_length: 14; cdr3_nt: TGTGCCAGCAGCTTGGGACTAGCGGGGGACGAGCAGTTCTTC; cdr3_aa: CASSLGLAGDEQFF
j_call: TRBJ1-1; v_call: TRBV30; clone_size: -; d_call: TRBD1; cdr3_length: 15; cdr3_nt: TGTGCCTGGAGTGATTACGGGACAGGGGGCACTGAAGCTTTCTTT; cdr3_aa: CAWSDYGTGGTEAFF
j_call: TRBJ2-7; v_call: TRBV2; clone_size: -; d_call: -; cdr3_length: 11; cdr3_nt: TGTGCCAGCAGAGCCCGACACCCAGGCAATTTC; cdr3_aa: CASRARHPGNF
j_call: TRBJ1-3; v_call: TRBV7-9; clone_size: few; d_call: -; cdr3_length: 14; cdr3_nt: TGTGCCGGTCGGGCCGGAAGCTCTGGAAACACCATATATTTT; cdr3_aa: CAGRAGSSGNTIYF